This paragraph reports one T cell receptor (beta chain). The antigen remains unidentified. The data belong to a study of T cells in Graves' hyperthyroidism and ophthalmopathy. Study-wide results and caveats: Blood also contained most expanded thyroid clonotypes above 0.001.

Per germline, CDR1 MNHNS and CDR2 SASEGT. V was shortened by 7 bases and J by 0 bases, with 7 bases between the two germline ends. The CDR3 length is 13 residues. Investigators excluded patients with uncontrolled infection, other autoimmune disease, pregnancy or lactation. Orbital computed tomography and thyroid ultrasound, together with serum TRAb and thyroxine and clinical symptoms, were used for diagnoses. Fresh peripheral blood, approximately 9.7 ml, was the source of the PBMCs. TCR beta CDR3 regions were amplified from RNA transcripts. The HTBI set primed first-round TCR CDR3 RT-PCR. TCRdb re-called the multiplex PCR reads with MiXCR, one entry per CDR3 protein. The table records about 680,000 distinct CDR3 sequences, about 35% of them present only once.

This chain uses TRBV6-1 with TRBJ1-3; maybe TRBD1 (5 bases). The sequencing input was blood. This receptor was obtained from a woman in her 40s with Graves' hyperthyroidism. The CDR3 DNA is TGTGCCAGCAAACAGGCCTCTGGAAACACCATATATTTT. This sequence encodes CASKQASGNTIYF.